The 10 T cell receptor beta chains listed next were all sequenced from one sample in a study of shared T cell receptors in the human thymus. Repertoires were generated with immunoSEQ multiplex PCR, while TCRdb's copy carries only in-frame clones and drops some. The profile shows some 720,000 clones, over 75% of them singletons. These data were also reused for a study on human thymus T cells.

Sequenced: thymocytes. Source of these receptors: a boy under three years old with a congenital heart defect.

The V and J genes are TRBV19 and TRBJ2-7; maybe TRBD1 (6 bases). The V end lost 6 bases, the J end lost 6 bases, and 21 bases lay between the germline ends. Germline V gives CDR1 LNHDA, CDR2 SQIVND (reference sequence). CDR3 length equals 15 residues. The DNA for the CDR3 is TGTGCCAGTAGCCTAGAGAACAGGGCTAGGAGCGAGCAGTACTTC. It specifies CASSLENRARSEQYF.

This clone has only a few counts. This rearrangement joins TRBV19 to TRBJ1-2, with 8 nucleotides matching TRBD1. CDR1 is LNHDA, CDR2 SQIVND, per germline (reference sequence). V was clipped by 3 bases and J by 0 bases; unmatched bases: 3. The CDR3 is 15 amino acids. The DNA of the CDR3 is TGTGCCAGTAGTATTGGGGACAGGTCTAACTATGGCTACACCTTC. The encoded protein is CASSIGDRSNYGYTF.

This sequence joins TRBV7-9 and TRBJ2-7; 9 bases line up with TRBD1. With V trimmed by 3 bases and J by 6 bases, 6 bases remained unmatched. Germline V gene data show CDR1 as SEHNR and CDR2 as FQNEAQ (reference sequence). The CDR3 sequence is 14 residues long. The CDR3 loop is CASSLGQGGSEQYF. The CDR3 coding sequence is TGTGCCAGCAGCTTGGGACAGGGAGGCAGCGAGCAGTACTTC.

This clone has just one count. This chain joins TRBV7-2 and TRBJ2-7, with 7 bases aligning to TRBD2. In germline, CDR1 is SGHTA, CDR2 FQGNSA. J was trimmed by 3 bases and V by 4 bases; bases with no gene match: 18. This CDR3 region has 18 residues. As DNA, the CDR3 is TGTGCCAGCAGCTCCCCCCTTCCCGGGACTAATAGGTACTACGAGCAGTACTTC. It is translated as CASSSPLPGTNRYYEQYF.

The V and J genes are TRBV4-1 and TRBJ2-3, with D maybe TRBD2 (5 bases). The CDR3 loop spans 14 amino acids. Trimming left V 1 base short and J 1 base short, with 6 bases between. CDR1 is MGHRA and CDR2 is YSYEKL in the germline V gene. CDR3 in amino acids: CASSQGGRTDTQYF. The CDR3, as DNA: TGCGCCAGCAGCCAAGGAGGGCGCACAGATACGCAGTATTTT.

J is TRBJ2-7 and V is TRBV6-6, with D tentatively TRBD2 (6 bases). The CDR3 is 15 amino acids. V was trimmed by 2 bases and J by 6 bases, leaving 17 bases between them. Looked up from germline, CDR1 is MNHNY and CDR2 is SVGAGI (reference sequence). The CDR3 reads CASSYTPAGFPEQYF. CDR3 in DNA: TGTGCCAGCAGTTACACCCCCGCGGGGTTTCCCGAGCAGTACTTC.

The chain uses TRBV18 and TRBJ1-5, with TRBD1 matching over 9 bases. CDR1 is KGHSH and CDR2 is LQKENI in the germline V gene. V gave up 3 bases and J gave up 2 bases; unmatched junction bases: 8. The CDR3 runs 17 residues. The CDR3: CASSPTDRGWGNQPQHF. The DNA for the CDR3 is TGTGCCAGCTCACCCACGGACAGGGGTTGGGGCAATCAGCCCCAGCATTTT.

The chain recombines TRBV12-2 with TRBJ2-7; TRBD2, the D gene given by the table, was not confirmed from the DNA. TRBV12-2 represents a pseudogene. The CDR3 is 14 amino acids. CDR3 in DNA: TGTGCAAGTCGCGTCGGGAGAGAGCGTCACGAGCAGTACTTC. Amino acid sequence: CASRVGRERHEQYF.

The chain links TRBV7-2 to TRBJ2-2, with 7 bases fitting TRBD2. This CDR3 is built from 18 residues. J lost 7 bases, V lost 5 bases, and 19 bases had no gene match. Germline lookup yields CDR1 SGHTA and CDR2 FQGNSA. The CDR3 region has the DNA TGTGCCAGCAGCCACAGCGTGGGAGGGCCGGGGCCCGACGGGGAGCTGTTTTTT. Residues: CASSHSVGGPGPDGELFF.

The rearrangement joins TRBV30 to TRBJ2-3; TRBD1 might be the D (5 bases). The length of the CDR3 is 14 residues. The V and J ends lost 3 bases and 2 bases respectively, with 12 bases between them. Per germline, CDR1 GTSNPN and CDR2 SVGIG (reference sequence). For the CDR3, the DNA is TGTGCCTGGAGCCGACAGTCGCTCACAGATACGCAGTATTTT. Its translation is CAWSRQSLTDTQYF.